These T cell receptor beta chains were read from a single sample in a study of patients and donors after allogeneic stem cell transplantation. TCRdb fed the RT-PCR reads into MiXCR, producing one record per CDR3 protein. The sample has 200,000 to 250,000 distinct CDR3 sequences; 38% are singletons. Sequencing was carried out using blood, either unsorted or a sorted T cell fraction (not recorded which). The receptor set was obtained from a human donor who was either an allogeneic HSCT recipient or a stem cell or donor lymphocyte infusion donor (not recorded which). It is not recorded whose cells these are; they may come from a transplant donor. Each CDR3 is given with its conserved first and last residue. Fields, in order: V gene, J gene, clone size, D gene, CDR3 protein, CDR3 DNA. The D gene is left open where the match is weak. Where a row states a size, it is once, few, many or the class of an expanded clone; other rows omit it.

>TRBV5-4|TRBJ1-1|many|.
CASSLSGRAVTEAFF
TGTGCCAGCAGCTTGTCTGGCAGGGCCGTCACTGAAGCTTTCTTT
>TRBV5-1|TRBJ1-1|few|.
CASSRQGAEAFF
TGCGCCAGCAGTCGTCAGGGCGCTGAAGCTTTCTTT
>TRBV7-9|TRBJ2-3|.|.
CASSLVQFSTDTQYF
TGTGCCAGCAGCTTAGTGCAGTTTAGCACAGATACGCAGTATTTT
>TRBV3-1|TRBJ1-4|few|.
CASSLRSDNEKLFF
TGTGCCAGCAGCCTCCGTTCCGACAATGAAAAACTGTTTTTT
>TRBV20-1|TRBJ2-1|.|TRBD1
CSARGDRSYNEQFF
TGCAGTGCTAGAGGGGACAGATCCTACAATGAGCAGTTCTTC
>TRBV19|TRBJ2-7|.|.
CASSSKQGSEQYF
TGTGCCAGTAGTTCGAAACAGGGTAGCGAGCAGTACTTC
>TRBV29-1|TRBJ2-7|.|.
CSVARAQGPPPYEQYF
TGCAGCGTTGCCCGTGCCCAGGGGCCCCCGCCGTACGAGCAGTACTTC
>TRBV27|TRBJ1-4|.|.
CASSLKGTWEKLFF
TGTGCCAGCAGTTTAAAGGGGACCTGGGAAAAACTGTTTTTT
>TRBV28|TRBJ1-5|.|.
CATNSNQPQHF
TGTGCCACTAATTCTAATCAGCCCCAGCATTTT
>TRBV5-1|TRBJ1-5|.|TRBD1
CASSLGQGDVQPQHF
TGCGCCAGCAGCCTCGGACAGGGGGACGTTCAGCCCCAGCATTTT
>TRBV7-2|TRBJ1-2|few|.
CASSLRGLTGYTF
TGTGCCAGCAGCTTAAGAGGGTTGACGGGCTACACCTTC
>TRBV2|TRBJ2-3|few|.
CASRIRGPSLQYF
TGTGCCAGCAGAATAAGGGGCCCATCGTTGCAGTATTTT
>TRBV5-1|TRBJ1-1|few|.
CASSPFGALEVNTEAFF
TGCGCCAGCAGCCCATTCGGGGCCCTCGAAGTGAACACTGAAGCTTTCTTT
>TRBV29-1|TRBJ1-3|.|TRBD1
CSVGTGGNTIYF
TGCAGCGTTGGGACAGGGGGTAACACCATATATTTT
>TRBV25-1|TRBJ2-7|.|.
CATSSRSSYEQYF
TGTGCCACCTCAAGCAGGAGCTCCTACGAGCAGTACTTC
>TRBV12-3/TRBV12-4|TRBJ1-1|many|.
CASSLVGGTEAFF
TGTGCCAGCAGTTTGGTCGGGGGCACTGAAGCTTTCTTT
>TRBV24-1|TRBJ2-3|.|.
CATSDPGGSISTDTQYF
TGTGCCACCAGTGACCCTGGAGGATCTATCAGCACAGATACGCAGTATTTT
>TRBV28|TRBJ2-3|.|.
CASSREHGTDTQYF
TGTGCCAGCAGCAGGGAACATGGGACAGATACGCAGTATTTT
>TRBV12-3/TRBV12-4|TRBJ1-1|few|TRBD1
CASSLGDRRNTEAFF
TGTGCCAGCAGTTTGGGGGACAGGAGGAACACTGAAGCTTTCTTT
>TRBV27|TRBJ1-4|.|TRBD1
CASSLVGTGGEKLFF
TGTGCCAGCAGTTTAGTAGGGACAGGGGGCGAGAAACTGTTTTTT
>TRBV12-3/TRBV12-4|TRBJ2-3|few|TRBD1
CASSLIRTGDSDTQYF
TGTGCCAGCAGTTTAATACGGACAGGGGATTCAGATACGCAGTATTTT
>TRBV7-2|TRBJ1-2|few|.
CALRQFLNYGYTF
TGTGCCCTCAGACAGTTCCTTAACTATGGCTACACCTTC
>TRBV19|TRBJ1-1|.|TRBD1
CASSRTGSITEAFF
TGTGCCAGTAGCAGGACAGGGTCGATAACTGAAGCTTTCTTT
>TRBV5-1|TRBJ2-7|.|.
CASSLPGRSSIEQYF
TGCGCCAGCAGCTTGCCAGGCCGAAGTTCTATCGAGCAGTACTTC
>TRBV3-1|TRBJ1-5|few|TRBD1
CASSQGTGGFNQPQHF
TGTGCCAGCAGCCAGGGGACAGGGGGTTTTAATCAGCCCCAGCATTTT
>TRBV30|TRBJ2-3|.|.
CAWSVLEGTDTQYF
TGTGCCTGGAGTGTACTGGAGGGAACAGATACGCAGTATTTT
>TRBV12-3/TRBV12-4|TRBJ2-5|once|TRBD2
CASSPLGEGGSETQYF
TGTGCCAGCAGTCCCCTCGGGGAGGGAGGCTCGGAGACCCAGTACTTC
>TRBV11-2|TRBJ1-1|.|.
CASSLNRVNTEAFF
TGTGCCAGCAGCTTAAACAGAGTGAACACTGAAGCTTTCTTT